The rows below give T cell receptor beta chains drawn from one sample of a study of shared clonotypes between healthy human individuals. Using immunoSEQ multiplex PCR, the repertoire was profiled, and TCRdb retains in-frame clones only, with some absent. Of about 2.3 million clones in the sample, 85% to 95% were seen once. The specimen was naive CD4+ T cells from PBMCs. These receptor sequences come from a man aged 18-30 years in good health. Some clones in this sample may be carry-over from other donors' samples. CDR3s include the opening cysteine and the closing phenylalanine or tryptophan. D genes are given only for firm matches. Rows give clone size only sometimes, using once, few, many, or a class for an expanded clone.

TGTGCCAGCAGCCCGGGCGGACAGGGCCCCTACGAGCAGTACTTC | CASSPGGQGPYEQYF | 15 | TRBV7-3 | . | TRBJ2-7 | TRBD1
TGCAGCGTTGAAGGTCCGGGGGGGTCAGAGACCCAGTACTTC | CSVEGPGGSETQYF | 14 | TRBV29-1 | . | TRBJ2-5 | TRBD2
TGTGCCAGCACAACGACAGCCGCTGTCTACGAGCAGTACTTC | CASTTTAAVYEQYF | 14 | TRBV28 | . | TRBJ2-7 | .
TGTGCCAGCAGTCCTCTTAATGAGCAGTTCTTC | CASSPLNEQFF | 11 | TRBV28 | once | TRBJ2-1 | .
TGTGCCAGCTCACCGGTACAGGGTTCCTACGAGCAGTACTTC | CASSPVQGSYEQYF | 14 | TRBV18 | . | TRBJ2-7 | .
TGTGCCAGCAGTCATCCCCCCGGAGATACGCAGTATTTT | CASSHPPGDTQYF | 13 | TRBV9 | once | TRBJ2-3 | .
TGTGCCAGCAGTTACGGTGTCCCATCCTACGAGCAGTACTTC | CASSYGVPSYEQYF | 14 | TRBV6-5 | . | TRBJ2-7 | .
TGTGCCAGCAGCTTTCGATGTACAGGGTGGGCCAAAAACATTCAGTACTTC | CASSFRCTGWAKNIQYF | 17 | TRBV12-1 | . | TRBJ2-4 | .
TGTGCCAGCAGGGAGGACGTGAGCTCCTACAATGAGCAGTTCTTC | CASREDVSSYNEQFF | 15 | TRBV2 | . | TRBJ2-1 | .
TGTGCCAGCAGTTTATGGTCCAGGGGGCAATTGGATGGCTACACCTTC | CASSLWSRGQLDGYTF | 16 | TRBV28 | . | TRBJ1-2 | TRBD1
TGTGCCAGCAGTGAACATCGGGGGCCCCAGCATTTT | CASSEHRGPQHF | 12 | TRBV2 | . | TRBJ1-5 | .
TGTGCCAGCAGCCCACGGACTGCCCAAGAGACCCAGTACTTC | CASSPRTAQETQYF | 14 | TRBV7-2 | . | TRBJ2-5 | .
TGTGCCAGCAGCTTCAGGACAGAAGAGACCCAGTACTTC | CASSFRTEETQYF | 13 | TRBV7-2 | . | TRBJ2-5 | .
TGTGCCAGCAGTGAACTCAGAAATATAGCCAAAAACATTCAGTACTTC | CASSELRNIAKNIQYF | 16 | TRBV6-1 | . | TRBJ2-4 | .
TGCGCCAGCAGCCCTACCGGAAGGGACTCCTACGAGCAGTACTTC | CASSPTGRDSYEQYF | 15 | TRBV4-1 | . | TRBJ2-7 | .
TGTGCCAGCAGCGTAGAGGGTTCGGTCGGTAAAAAACTGTTTTTT | CASSVEGSVGKKLFF | 15 | TRBV9 | once | TRBJ1-4 | .
TGTGCCAGCAGCGAGTTTGGGGAGACCCAGTACTTC | CASSEFGETQYF | 12 | TRBV7-2 | . | TRBJ2-5 | .
TGTGCCAGCAGCCTCGGTAGAGACAATGAGCAGTTCTTC | CASSLGRDNEQFF | 13 | TRBV7-3 | . | TRBJ2-1 | .
TGTGCCAGCAGCTCGACGGGACGGGGGGTCGAGCAGTACTTC | CASSSTGRGVEQYF | 14 | TRBV7-9 | once | TRBJ2-7 | TRBD2
TGCGCCAGCAGCTTGGCTCGCACAGTCGGCTACGAGCAGTACTTC | CASSLARTVGYEQYF | 15 | TRBV5-1 | . | TRBJ2-7 | .
TGCGCCAGCAGCCACGGGACTAGCGGGAATGAGCAGTTCTTC | CASSHGTSGNEQFF | 14 | TRBV4-1 | . | TRBJ2-1 | TRBD2
TGTGCCAGCAAGGGACAGGGGCCCGTGGAGCAGTACTTC | CASKGQGPVEQYF | 13 | TRBV25-1 | . | TRBJ2-7 | TRBD1
TGTGCCTGGAGCGGGGGGAACTATGGCTACACCTTC | CAWSGGNYGYTF | 12 | TRBV30 | few | TRBJ1-2 | .
TGTGCCACCAGCAGAGATTGGACAGGGGTTTCTGGAAACACCATATATTTT | CATSRDWTGVSGNTIYF | 17 | TRBV15 | . | TRBJ1-3 | TRBD1
TGTGCCAGCTCACCAACAGGAAAGAACACTGAAGCTTTCTTT | CASSPTGKNTEAFF | 14 | TRBV18 | . | TRBJ1-1 | .
TGTGCCAGCAGCTTACTTGAACGGTCAGTTTATGGCTACACCTTC | CASSLLERSVYGYTF | 15 | TRBV7-8 | . | TRBJ1-2 | .
TGTGCCAGCAGTCTTCAGGGTGGCGAGCAGTACTTC | CASSLQGGEQYF | 12 | TRBV28 | . | TRBJ2-7 | .
TGTGCCAGCAGCTTAGGCAACGAGCAGTACTTC | CASSLGNEQYF | 11 | TRBV7-9 | . | TRBJ2-7 | .
TGTGCCTGGAGTGGGGTGTCCTCCTTCTCCTACAATGAGCAGTTCTTC | CAWSGVSSFSYNEQFF | 16 | TRBV30 | . | TRBJ2-1 | .
TGTGCCAGCAGTCCCGACAGGGGAGGCTCCTACGAGCAGTACTTC | CASSPDRGGSYEQYF | 15 | TRBV28 | . | TRBJ2-7 | TRBD1
TGTGCCATCAGTGAGGGGGCAGGGGATGAAGCTTTCTTT | CAISEGAGDEAFF | 13 | TRBV10-3 | . | TRBJ1-1 | .
TGTGCCAGCAGTCCGGGACTAGCGGGATGGTTGGAGACCCAGTACTTC | CASSPGLAGWLETQYF | 16 | TRBV14 | . | TRBJ2-5 | TRBD2